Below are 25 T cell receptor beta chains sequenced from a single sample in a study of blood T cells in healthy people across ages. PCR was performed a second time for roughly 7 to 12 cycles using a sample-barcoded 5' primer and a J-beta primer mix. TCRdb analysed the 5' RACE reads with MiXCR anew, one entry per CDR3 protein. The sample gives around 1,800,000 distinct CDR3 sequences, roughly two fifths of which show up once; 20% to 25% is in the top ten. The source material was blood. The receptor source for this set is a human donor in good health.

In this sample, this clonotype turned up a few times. The CDR3 spells CASSMEGQPYEQYF. For the CDR3, the DNA is TGTGCCAGTAGTATGGAGGGACAGCCCTACGAGCAGTACTTC. The genes are TRBV19 and TRBJ2-7; perhaps TRBD1 as D (7 bases). Trimming took 3 bases from V and 2 from J, leaving 11 bases between them. Germline V CDR1 and CDR2: LNHDA, SQIVND (reference sequence). This CDR3 has 14 residues.

The CDR3 DNA reads as TGTGCCAGCAGCCAAGATTGGAACACCGGGGAGCTGTTTTTT. This gives the protein CASSQDWNTGELFF. V is TRBV14 and J is TRBJ2-2; no clear D gene. CDR3 length: 14 amino acids. Germline CDR1 and CDR2: SGHDN and FVKESK. V dropped 0 bases and J dropped 1 base, with 3 bases sitting between them.

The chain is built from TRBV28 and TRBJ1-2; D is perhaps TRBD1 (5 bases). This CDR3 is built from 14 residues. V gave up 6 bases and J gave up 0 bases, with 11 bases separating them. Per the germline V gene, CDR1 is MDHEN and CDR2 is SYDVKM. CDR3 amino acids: CASSSGLTNYGYTF. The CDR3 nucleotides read TGTGCCAGCAGCTCGGGACTAACTAACTATGGCTACACCTTC.

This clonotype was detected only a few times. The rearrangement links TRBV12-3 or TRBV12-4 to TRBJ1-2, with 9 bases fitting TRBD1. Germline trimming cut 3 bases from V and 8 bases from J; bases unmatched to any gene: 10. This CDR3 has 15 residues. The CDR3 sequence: CASSFAGQGSGGYTF. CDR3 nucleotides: TGTGCCAGCAGTTTTGCGGGACAGGGATCAGGAGGCTACACCTTC.

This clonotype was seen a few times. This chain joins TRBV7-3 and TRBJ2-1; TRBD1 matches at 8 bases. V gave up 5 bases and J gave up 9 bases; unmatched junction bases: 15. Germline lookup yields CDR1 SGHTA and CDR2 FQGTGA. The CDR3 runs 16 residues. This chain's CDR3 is CASSPPGQGASGEQFF. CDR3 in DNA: TGTGCCAGCAGCCCCCCGGGGCAGGGGGCTTCGGGTGAGCAGTTCTTC.

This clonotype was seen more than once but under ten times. This CDR3 reads CSVADSYGYTF. CDR3 bases: TGCAGCGTCGCGGATTCGTATGGCTACACCTTC. The V gene is TRBV29-1, the J gene TRBJ1-2; D not resolved. The CDR3 is 11 amino acids. V lost 6 bases and J lost 5, with 10 bases in between. Germline V gene lookup returns CDR1 SQVTM and CDR2 ANQGSEA.

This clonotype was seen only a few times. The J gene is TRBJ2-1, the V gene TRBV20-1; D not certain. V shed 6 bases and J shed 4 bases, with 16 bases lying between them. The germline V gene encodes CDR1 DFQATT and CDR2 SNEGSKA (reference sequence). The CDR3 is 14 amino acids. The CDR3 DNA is TGCAGTGCCTGTACAGTGGAAGGTTACAATGAGCAGTTCTTC. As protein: CSACTVEGYNEQFF.

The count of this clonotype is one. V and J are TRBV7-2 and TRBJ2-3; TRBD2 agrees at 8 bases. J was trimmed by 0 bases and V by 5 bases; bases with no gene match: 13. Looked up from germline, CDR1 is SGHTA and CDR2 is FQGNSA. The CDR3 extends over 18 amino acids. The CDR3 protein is CASSQQGISGTSTDTQYF. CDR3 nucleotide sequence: TGTGCCAGCAGCCAGCAGGGGATTAGCGGGACTAGCACAGATACGCAGTATTTT. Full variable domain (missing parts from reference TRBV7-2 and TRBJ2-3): GAGVSQSPSNKVTEKGKDVELRCDPISGHTALYWYRQSLGQGLEFLIYFQGNSAPDKSGLPSDRFSAERTGGSVSTLTIQRTQQEDSAVYLCASSQQGISGTSTDTQYFGPGTRLTVL.

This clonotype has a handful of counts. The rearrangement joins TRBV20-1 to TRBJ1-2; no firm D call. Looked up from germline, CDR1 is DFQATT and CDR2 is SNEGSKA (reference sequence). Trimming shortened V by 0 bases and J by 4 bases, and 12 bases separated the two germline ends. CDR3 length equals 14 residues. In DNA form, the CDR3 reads TGCAGTGCTAGAGAGCACTTGTTCGCCTATGGCTACACCTTC. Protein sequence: CSAREHLFAYGYTF.

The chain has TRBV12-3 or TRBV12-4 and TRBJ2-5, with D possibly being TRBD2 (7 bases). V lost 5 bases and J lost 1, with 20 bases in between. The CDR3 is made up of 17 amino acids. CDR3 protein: CASSPMGGAILQETQYF. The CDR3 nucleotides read TGTGCCAGCAGTCCAATGGGGGGGGCGATCCTCCAAGAGACCCAGTACTTC.

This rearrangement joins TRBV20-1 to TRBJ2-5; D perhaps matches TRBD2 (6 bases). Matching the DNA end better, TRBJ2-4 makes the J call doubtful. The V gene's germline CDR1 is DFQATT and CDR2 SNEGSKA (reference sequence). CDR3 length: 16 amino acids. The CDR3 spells CSAREGGGTLENIQYF. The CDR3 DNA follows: TGCAGTGCTAGAGAAGGCGGAGGGACTTTGGAGAACATTCAGTACTTC.

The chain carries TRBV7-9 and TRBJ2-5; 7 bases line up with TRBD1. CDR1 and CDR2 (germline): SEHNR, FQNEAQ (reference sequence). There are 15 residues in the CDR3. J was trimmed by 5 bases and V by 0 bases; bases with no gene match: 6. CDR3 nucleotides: TGTGCCAGCAGCTTAGCAAGACAGGGTGTGGAGACCCAGTACTTC. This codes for CASSLARQGVETQYF.

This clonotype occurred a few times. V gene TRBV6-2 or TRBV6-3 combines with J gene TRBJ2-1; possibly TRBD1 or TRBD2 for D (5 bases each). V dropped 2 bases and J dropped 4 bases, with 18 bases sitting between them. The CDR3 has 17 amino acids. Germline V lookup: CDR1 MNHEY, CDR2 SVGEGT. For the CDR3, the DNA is TGTGCCAGCAGTTACCGCCTCATTGGCAGGGAGTACAATGAGCAGTTCTTC. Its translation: CASSYRLIGREYNEQFF.

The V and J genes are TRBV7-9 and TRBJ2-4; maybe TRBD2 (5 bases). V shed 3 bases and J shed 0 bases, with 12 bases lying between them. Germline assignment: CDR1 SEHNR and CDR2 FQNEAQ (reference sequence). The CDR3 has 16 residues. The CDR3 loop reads CASSFLGGIAKNIQYF. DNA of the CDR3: TGTGCCAGCAGCTTTCTCGGAGGTATAGCCAAAAACATTCAGTACTTC.

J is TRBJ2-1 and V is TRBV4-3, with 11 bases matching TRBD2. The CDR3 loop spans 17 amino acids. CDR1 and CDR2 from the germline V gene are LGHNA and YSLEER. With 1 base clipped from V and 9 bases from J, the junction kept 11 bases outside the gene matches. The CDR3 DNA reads TGCGCCAGCAGCCAAGCCCGGACTAGCGGGCTACTTAGTGAGCAGTTCTTC. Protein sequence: CASSQARTSGLLSEQFF.

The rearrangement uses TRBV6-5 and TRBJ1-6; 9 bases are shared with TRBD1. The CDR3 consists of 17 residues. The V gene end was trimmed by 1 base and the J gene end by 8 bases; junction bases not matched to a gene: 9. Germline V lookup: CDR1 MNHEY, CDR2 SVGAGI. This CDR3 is CASSYFPRGQGDSPLHF. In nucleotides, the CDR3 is TGTGCCAGCAGTTACTTCCCACGGGGACAGGGAGATTCACCCCTCCACTTT.

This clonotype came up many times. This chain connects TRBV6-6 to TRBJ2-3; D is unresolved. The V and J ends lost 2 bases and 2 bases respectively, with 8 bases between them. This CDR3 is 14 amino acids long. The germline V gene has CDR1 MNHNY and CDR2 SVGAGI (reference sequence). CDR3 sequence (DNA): TGTGCCAGCAGTTACGTGTCGTCCACAGATACGCAGTATTTT. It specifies CASSYVSSTDTQYF.

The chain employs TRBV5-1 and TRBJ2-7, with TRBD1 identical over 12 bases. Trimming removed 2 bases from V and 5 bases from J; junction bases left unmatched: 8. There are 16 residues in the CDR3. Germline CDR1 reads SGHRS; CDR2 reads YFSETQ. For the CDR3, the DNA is TGCGCCAGCAGCTTCAGCGTGGGGACAGGGGGCGACGAGCAGTACTTC. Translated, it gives CASSFSVGTGGDEQYF. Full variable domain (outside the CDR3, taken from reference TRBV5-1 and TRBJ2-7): KAGVTQTPRYLIKTRGQQVTLSCSPISGHRSVSWYQQTPGQGLQFLFEYFSETQRNKGNFPGRFSGRQFSNSRSEMNVSTLELGDSALYLCASSFSVGTGGDEQYFGPGTRLTVT.

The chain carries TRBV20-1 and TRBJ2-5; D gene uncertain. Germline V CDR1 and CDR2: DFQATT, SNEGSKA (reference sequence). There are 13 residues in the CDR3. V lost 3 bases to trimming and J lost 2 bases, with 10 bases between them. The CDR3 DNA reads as TGCAGTGCTAGCCGTGGGTCGCAAGAGACCCAGTACTTC. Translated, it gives CSASRGSQETQYF.

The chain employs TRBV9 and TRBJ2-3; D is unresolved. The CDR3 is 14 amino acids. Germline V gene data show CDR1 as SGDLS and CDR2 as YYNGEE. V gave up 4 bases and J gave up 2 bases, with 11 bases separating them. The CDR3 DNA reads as TGTGCCAGCAGCTCTGGGCCACCCACAGATACGCAGTATTTT. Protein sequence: CASSSGPPTDTQYF. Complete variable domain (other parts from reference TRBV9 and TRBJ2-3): DSGVTQTPKHLITATGQRVTLRCSPRSGDLSVYWYQQSLDQGLQFLIQYYNGEERAKGNILERFSAQQFPDLHSELNLSSLELGDSALYFCASSSGPPTDTQYFGPGTRLTVL.

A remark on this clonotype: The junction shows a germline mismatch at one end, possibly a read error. The CDR3 region is CAGSQTGGEYEQYF. The CDR3 bases are TGTGCCGGCAGCCAAACAGGGGGAGAATACGAGCAGTACTTC. The rearrangement joins TRBV4-2 to TRBJ2-7; TRBD1 aligns across 8 bases. The germline gives CDR1 LGHNA, CDR2 YNFKEQ. CDR3 length equals 14 residues.

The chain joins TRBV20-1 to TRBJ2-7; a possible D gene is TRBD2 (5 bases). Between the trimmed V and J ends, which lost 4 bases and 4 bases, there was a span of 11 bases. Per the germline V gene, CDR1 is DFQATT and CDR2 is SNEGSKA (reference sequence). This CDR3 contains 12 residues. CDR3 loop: CSATDGEYEQYF. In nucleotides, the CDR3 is TGCAGTGCTACTGACGGGGAATACGAGCAGTACTTC.

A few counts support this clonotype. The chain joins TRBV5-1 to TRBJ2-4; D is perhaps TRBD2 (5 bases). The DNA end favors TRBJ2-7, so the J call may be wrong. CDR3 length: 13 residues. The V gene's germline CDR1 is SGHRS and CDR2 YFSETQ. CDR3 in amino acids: CASSYGEYYEQYF. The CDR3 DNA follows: TGCGCCAGCAGCTACGGGGAATACTACGAGCAGTACTTC.

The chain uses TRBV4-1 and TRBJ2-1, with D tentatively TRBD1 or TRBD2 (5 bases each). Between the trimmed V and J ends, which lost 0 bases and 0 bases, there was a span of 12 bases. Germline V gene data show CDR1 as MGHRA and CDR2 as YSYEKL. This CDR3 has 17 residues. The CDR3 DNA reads TGCGCCAGCAGCCAAGATACTGGGGGTAGCTCCTACAATGAGCAGTTCTTC. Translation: CASSQDTGGSSYNEQFF.

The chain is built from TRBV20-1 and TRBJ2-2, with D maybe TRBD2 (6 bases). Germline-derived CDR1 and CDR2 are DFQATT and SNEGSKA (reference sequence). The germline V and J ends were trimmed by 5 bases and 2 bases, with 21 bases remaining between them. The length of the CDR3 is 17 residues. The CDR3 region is CSAGGEGRWPNTGELFF. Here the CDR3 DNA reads TGCAGTGCTGGGGGAGAGGGGAGGTGGCCCAACACCGGGGAGCTGTTTTTT.